The source of this T cell receptor beta chain is a study of CD4+ T cells in melanoma. General study results and limits: A reported correlation linked neoantigen-specific CD4+ T cells to CD8+, macrophage and B cell function. Reportedly, melanoma neoantigen-specific CD4+ T cells showed varied differentiation states.

Comments on this clone: Its antigen is currently unknown.

Method: immunoSEQ multiplex PCR; TCRdb's copy keeps in-frame clones and lacks some. The table includes about 110,000 clones, around 92% detected once. The sequenced sample consisted of peripheral blood. This sequence originates from a human donor with melanoma.

CDR3: CASTRWGSETQYF. The CDR3 DNA follows: TGTGCCAGCACCCGTTGGGGGAGCGAGACCCAGTACTTC. The chain combines TRBV7-2 with TRBJ2-5, with D perhaps being TRBD1 or TRBD2 (5 bases each). CDR1 is SGHTA and CDR2 is FQGNSA in the germline V gene. The CDR3 loop spans 13 amino acids. Trimming took 7 bases from V and 5 from J, leaving 14 bases between them.